What follows are 7 T cell receptor beta chains derived from one specimen sequenced in a study of blood T cell repertoires in COVID-19 (TCRdb year 2020). The library was produced with the immunoSEQ multiplex PCR assay. TCRdb provides this immuneACCESS table in a form limited to in-frame rearrangements. Some clones are lacking; in checked studies, under half of them reflect an unresolved V gene, and why the rest are absent is not known. The sample includes 50,000 to 60,000 clones, with roughly 80% observed a single time. In total, the top ten clones hold 5.5% to 6% of the sample. The sample consisted of peripheral blood. Source of these receptors: a human donor in a cohort sampled during active or convalescent COVID-19.

The chain is built from TRBV9 and TRBJ2-7; TRBD2 matches at 13 bases. CDR1 is SGDLS and CDR2 is YYNGEE in the germline V gene. The V gene end was trimmed by 4 bases and the J gene end by 4 bases; junction bases not matched to a gene: 5. This CDR3 contains 15 residues. The CDR3 spells CASSLTSGGDYEQYF. The CDR3, as DNA: TGTGCCAGCAGCCTAACTAGCGGGGGGGATTACGAGCAGTACTTC. Full variable domain (remainder filled in from reference TRBV9 and TRBJ2-7): DSGVTQTPKHLITATGQRVTLRCSPRSGDLSVYWYQQSLDQGLQFLIQYYNGEERAKGNILERFSAQQFPDLHSELNLSSLELGDSALYFCASSLTSGGDYEQYFGPGTRLTVT.

The chain couples TRBV5-1 to TRBJ1-4, with TRBD1 as a possible D gene (6 bases). CDR3 size: 14 residues. Trimming cost V 0 bases and J 5 bases, with 8 bases left between them. Germline lookup yields CDR1 SGHRS and CDR2 YFSETQ. The CDR3 sequence: CASSLVGTNEKLFF. The CDR3 coding sequence is TGCGCCAGCAGCTTGGTCGGGACAAATGAAAAACTGTTTTTT.

This clone was seen repeatedly, ten times or more. The chain is built from TRBV10-3 and TRBJ2-3; D is undetermined. In germline, CDR1 is ENHRY, CDR2 SYGVKD. The CDR3 is 18 amino acids. V gave up 2 bases and J gave up 0 bases, with 18 bases separating them. In DNA, the CDR3 is TGTGCCATCAGTGAGCCGACTCTGCGGCAACATAGCACAGATACGCAGTATTTT. Translated: CAISEPTLRQHSTDTQYF.

J is TRBJ2-5 and V is TRBV6-5, with TRBD1 identical over 8 bases. The CDR3 spans 13 residues. J lost 4 bases, V lost 6 bases, and 4 bases had no gene match. CDR1 and CDR2 from the germline V gene are MNHEY and SVGAGI. DNA of the CDR3: TGTGCCAGCAGGGACAGGGCAGGAGAGACCCAGTACTTC. Translated, it gives CASRDRAGETQYF.

The chain has TRBV6-5 and TRBJ1-2; D is unresolved. Trimming took 2 bases from V and 8 from J, leaving 18 bases between them. The CDR3 runs 15 residues. Per germline, CDR1 MNHEY and CDR2 SVGAGI. CDR3 bases: TGTGCCAGCAGTTACAATCGCGAGGGCCAGGAAGGCTACACCTTC. As protein: CASSYNREGQEGYTF.

The chain couples TRBV9 to TRBJ1-1; D gene ambiguous. This CDR3 region has 15 residues. Germline V gives CDR1 SGDLS, CDR2 YYNGEE. Trimming left V 4 bases short and J 0 bases short, with 13 bases between. In DNA form, the CDR3 reads TGTGCCAGCAGCTCCGAGCCATTCATGAACACTGAAGCTTTCTTT. Translating gives CASSSEPFMNTEAFF.

V usage is TRBV29-1 and J usage is TRBJ1-4, with D possibly matching TRBD1 (6 bases). Germline loops: CDR1 SQVTM, CDR2 ANQGSEA. The V and J ends lost 3 bases and 7 bases respectively, with 12 bases between them. The CDR3 spans 13 residues. The CDR3 protein is CSVDQGWSEKLFF. In nucleotides, the CDR3 is TGCAGCGTTGATCAGGGGTGGAGTGAAAAACTGTTTTTT.